The clone carrying this T cell receptor (beta chain) has a handful of counts. Its antigen is not known. Germline loops: CDR1 MNHNS, CDR2 SASEGT. This CDR3 spans 14 amino acids. V lost 9 bases to trimming and J lost 6 bases; unmatched junction nucleotides: 10. The sample belongs to a study of response to subunit inactivated influenza vaccine. Each CDR3 protein gets one entry after TCRdb re-called the RT-PCR reads with MiXCR. The sample lists more than 400,000 distinct CDR3 sequences, 10% to 11% occurring once. General study findings and limits: Seasonal influenza vaccination, on each occasion, was suggested by the authors to recruit few new T cells.

Material: PBMCs from blood, obtained 45 days after vaccination. This receptor was taken from a man aged 50-59 years who received an inactivated influenza vaccine. V gene TRBV6-1 combines with J gene TRBJ2-7; 11 bases agree with TRBD1. CDR3 coding DNA: TGTGCCAGTACAATTTCCGGGACAGGGGGCGAGCAGTACTTC. Its translation: CASTISGTGGEQYF.